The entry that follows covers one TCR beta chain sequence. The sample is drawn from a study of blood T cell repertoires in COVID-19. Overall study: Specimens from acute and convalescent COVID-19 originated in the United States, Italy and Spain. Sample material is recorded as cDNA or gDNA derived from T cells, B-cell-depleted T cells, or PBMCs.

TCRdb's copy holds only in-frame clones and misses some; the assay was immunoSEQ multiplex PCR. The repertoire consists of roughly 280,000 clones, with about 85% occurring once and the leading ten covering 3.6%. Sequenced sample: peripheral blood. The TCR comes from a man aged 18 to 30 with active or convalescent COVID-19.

The CDR3 bases are TGTGCCAGCAGTTTAAGACTGAACACCGGGGAGCTGTTTTTT. This codes for CASSLRLNTGELFF. The rearrangement joins TRBV27 to TRBJ2-2, with unresolved D. V lost 2 bases and J lost 1, with 5 bases in between. In germline, CDR1 is MNHEY, CDR2 SMNVEV (reference sequence). This CDR3 region has 14 residues.